These T cell receptor beta chains were read from a single sample in a study of T-cell memory formation after mild COVID-19. MiXCR, applied by TCRdb to the 5' RACE reads, yields one record per CDR3 protein. The data show around 200,000 distinct CDR3 sequences, over 7.5% seen once. The sample consisted of PBMCs or a T cell subset sorted from them (not recorded which). The receptors derive from a man aged 18 to 30 who had mild COVID-19 (a few samples of this study predate the infection). Cell type and time point are not known. Both conserved end residues are part of each CDR3. The D gene is left open where the match is weak. Clone size is stated in some rows and not others, as once, few, many or a class when expanded.

>TRBD2|TRBV5-1|TRBJ2-1|many
CASSPEALAGNEQFF
TGCGCCAGCAGCCCGGAGGCCCTAGCGGGGAATGAGCAGTTCTTC
>TRBD1|TRBV5-6|TRBJ2-5|few
CASSPGQGGDETQYF
TGTGCCAGCAGCCCGGGACAGGGGGGAGACGAGACCCAGTACTTC
>TRBD1|TRBV6-5|TRBJ2-4|.
CASSTGTGAAKNIQYF
TGTGCCAGCAGTACCGGGACAGGGGCGGCCAAAAACATTCAGTACTTC
>.|TRBV12-3/TRBV12-4|TRBJ1-3|.
CASSLSGISGNTIYF
TGTGCCAGCAGTTTATCAGGAATCTCTGGAAACACCATATATTTT
>.|TRBV7-9|TRBJ1-1|few
CASSPGLGGDTEAFF
TGTGCCAGCAGCCCAGGATTGGGGGGCGACACTGAAGCTTTCTTT
>.|TRBV4-3|TRBJ2-2|.
CASSQVSYTGELFF
TGCGCCAGCAGCCAAGTTAGCTACACAGGGGAGCTGTTTTTT
>TRBD2|TRBV11-1|TRBJ2-2|few
CASSSESSGANTGELFF
TGTGCCAGCAGCTCCGAATCCAGCGGGGCGAACACCGGGGAGCTGTTTTTT
>TRBD1|TRBV5-5|TRBJ2-5|.
CASSLLTGQETQYF
TGTGCCAGCAGCCTACTGACAGGGCAAGAGACCCAGTACTTC
>TRBD1|TRBV7-3|TRBJ1-6|.
CASSFGTGGTSPLHF
TGTGCCAGCAGCTTCGGGACAGGGGGCACGTCACCCCTCCACTTT
>TRBD2|TRBV27|TRBJ2-5|many
CASSFHKLAGRPETQYF
TGTGCCAGCAGTTTCCACAAACTAGCGGGACGGCCTGAGACCCAGTACTTC
>.|TRBV4-1|TRBJ1-2|few
CASSQGFRNRRYGYTF
TGCGCCAGCAGCCAAGGTTTTAGGAATCGGAGGTATGGCTACACCTTC
>TRBD2|TRBV7-8|TRBJ2-5|.
CASNTRRLAETQYF
TGTGCCAGCAACACACGCCGACTAGCGGAGACCCAGTACTTC
>TRBD1|TRBV7-9|TRBJ1-2|.
CASSPQGQGHGYTF
TGTGCCAGCAGCCCACAGGGACAGGGCCATGGCTACACCTTC
>.|TRBV6-1|TRBJ2-5|.
CATRDRAQGETQYF
TGTGCCACCCGGGACCGGGCCCAAGGAGAGACCCAGTACTTC
>TRBD2|TRBV5-6|TRBJ2-1|few
CASRSSGGYNEQFF
TGTGCCAGCAGGTCTAGCGGAGGATACAATGAGCAGTTCTTC
>.|TRBV5-1|TRBJ2-7|few
CASSLVLPYEQYF
TGCGCCAGCAGCTTGGTACTCCCCTACGAGCAGTACTTC
>.|TRBV5-4|TRBJ2-6|few
CASSADSYLSGANVLTF
TGTGCCAGCAGCGCGGACAGCTATCTCTCTGGGGCCAACGTCCTGACTTTC
>.|TRBV11-2|TRBJ1-1|.
CASSLWGDEAFF
TGTGCCAGCAGCTTATGGGGGGATGAAGCTTTCTTT
>TRBD2|TRBV9|TRBJ2-3|many
CASSVDGGSTDTQYF
TGTGCCAGCAGCGTAGACGGGGGGAGCACAGATACGCAGTATTTT
>TRBD1|TRBV20-1|TRBJ1-2|.
CSLEDRVNYGYTF
TGCAGTCTAGAGGACAGGGTGAACTATGGCTACACCTTC
>.|TRBV4-3|TRBJ2-2|few
CASSQEYTAGELFF
TGCGCCAGCAGCCAAGAATACACGGCCGGGGAGCTGTTTTTT
>.|TRBV10-1|TRBJ2-5|.
CASSEGQIQETQYF
TGCGCCAGCAGTGAAGGTCAGATACAAGAGACCCAGTACTTC
>TRBD1|TRBV5-1|TRBJ1-1|few
CASRSGGHDTEAFF
TGCGCCAGCAGATCAGGGGGTCATGACACTGAAGCTTTCTTT
>.|TRBV20-1|TRBJ1-1|.
CSARDRAEAFF
TGCAGTGCTAGAGATAGGGCTGAAGCTTTCTTT
>.|TRBV5-1|TRBJ1-5|.
CASRVGDPSSNQPQHF
TGCGCCAGCAGGGTGGGGGACCCGTCGAGCAATCAGCCCCAGCATTTT
>.|TRBV7-2|TRBJ1-1|.
CASSLGGQYTEAFF
TGTGCCAGCAGCCTGGGCGGACAGTACACTGAAGCTTTCTTT
>TRBD1|TRBV7-9|TRBJ2-1|.
CASSLALGTGNEQFF
TGTGCCAGCAGCTTAGCTCTCGGGACAGGCAATGAGCAGTTCTTC
>.|TRBV11-2|TRBJ2-5|.
CASSPGHIPGYF
TGTGCCAGCAGCCCTGGACATATACCGGGGTACTTC
>.|TRBV14|TRBJ2-3|few
CASTLGGGTDTQYF
TGTGCCAGCACCTTAGGTGGGGGCACAGATACGCAGTATTTT
>.|TRBV24-1|TRBJ1-1|few
CATSDSGGGTEAFF
TGTGCCACCAGTGATTCCGGGGGGGGCACTGAAGCTTTCTTT
>.|TRBV7-2|TRBJ2-1|.
CASSYRVNNEQFF
TGTGCCAGCAGCTATCGGGTTAATAATGAGCAGTTCTTC
>TRBD2|TRBV7-9|TRBJ2-5|.
CASSSGTTRETQYF
TGTGCCAGCAGCTCCGGGACTACGAGGGAGACCCAGTACTTC
>TRBD1|TRBV7-2|TRBJ2-5|.
CASSLGTGSQETQYF
TGTGCCAGCAGCTTAGGGACAGGTAGCCAAGAGACCCAGTACTTC
>TRBD1|TRBV11-3|TRBJ1-3|.
CASSLFPPQGVHSGNTIYF
TGTGCCAGCAGCTTATTCCCCCCGCAGGGGGTTCATTCTGGAAACACCATATATTTT
>.|TRBV6-5|TRBJ2-5|many
CASGSTGETQYF
TGTGCCAGCGGGAGTACCGGCGAGACCCAGTACTTC
>TRBD1|TRBV11-2|TRBJ1-1|.
CASSLAGGGTEAFF
TGTGCCAGCAGCTTAGCAGGGGGGGGCACTGAAGCTTTCTTT
>.|TRBV6-5|TRBJ2-3|.
CASSYSGAGDTQYF
TGTGCCAGCAGTTACTCCGGGGCTGGAGATACGCAGTATTTT
>TRBD2|TRBV4-1|TRBJ2-1|few
CASSDLGEGLPGRKF
TGCGCCAGCAGCGATCTGGGGGAGGGCCTGCCCGGGAGAAAATTC
>.|TRBV7-2|TRBJ2-1|many
CASSLVENNEQFF
TGTGCCAGCAGCTTAGTGGAGAACAATGAGCAGTTCTTC
>TRBD1|TRBV6-2/TRBV6-3|TRBJ1-2|.
CASRMDRDTYGYTF
TGTGCCAGCAGGATGGACAGGGATACCTATGGCTACACCTTC
>.|TRBV30|TRBJ1-2|.
CAWSHDGYTF
TGTGCCTGGAGCCATGATGGCTACACCTTC
>.|TRBV9|TRBJ2-2|.
CASSVSSAANTGELFF
TGTGCCAGCAGCGTATCTAGCGCCGCGAACACCGGGGAGCTGTTTTTT
>TRBD1|TRBV29-1|TRBJ1-1|many
CSGNRGANTEAFF
TGCAGCGGCAACAGGGGAGCGAACACTGAAGCTTTCTTT
>.|TRBV24-1|TRBJ2-3|.
CATSDLPGRLTDTQYF
TGTGCCACCAGTGATTTGCCAGGGAGACTCACAGATACGCAGTATTTT
>.|TRBV10-3|TRBJ1-6|.
CAISEQAANSPLHF
TGTGCCATCAGTGAACAGGCCGCTAATTCACCCCTCCACTTT
>.|TRBV24-1|TRBJ2-6|few
CATSIPGANVLTF
TGTGCCACCAGTATTCCTGGGGCCAACGTCCTGACTTTC
>.|TRBV27|TRBJ1-4|few
CASKFAGAEKLFF
TGTGCCAGCAAGTTCGCGGGGGCCGAAAAACTGTTTTTT
>.|TRBV7-2|TRBJ2-7|.
CASSLDLGSGEQYF
TGTGCCAGCAGCTTAGACTTGGGATCGGGAGAGCAGTACTTC
>.|TRBV5-6|TRBJ2-2|few
CASSTARGELFF
TGTGCCAGCAGCACTGCTCGCGGGGAGCTGTTTTTT
>TRBD1|TRBV5-8|TRBJ2-1|many
CASSSRTGRYNEQFF
TGTGCCAGCAGCTCAAGGACAGGGAGGTACAATGAGCAGTTCTTC
>.|TRBV6-6|TRBJ2-7|.
CASSYSSVSDEQYF
TGTGCCAGCAGTTACTCTAGCGTCAGTGATGAGCAGTACTTC
>TRBD2|TRBV4-3|TRBJ2-3|many
CASSQDPVTSGVFTDTQYF
TGCGCCAGCAGCCAAGATCCCGTTACTAGCGGGGTTTTCACAGATACGCAGTATTTT
>TRBD1|TRBV14|TRBJ2-7|many
CASSQVGTVRSYEQYF
TGTGCCAGCAGCCAAGTAGGGACAGTCCGCTCCTACGAGCAGTACTTC
>.|TRBV19|TRBJ2-6|few
CASTTSAVSGANVLTF
TGTGCCAGTACCACCTCTGCCGTCTCTGGGGCCAACGTCCTGACTTTC
>.|TRBV10-3|TRBJ1-5|.
CAIRQGSGNQPQHF
TGTGCCATCAGACAGGGTTCAGGAAATCAGCCCCAGCATTTT
>TRBD2|TRBV3-1|TRBJ2-3|few
CASSQDRGGPDTQYF
TGTGCCAGCAGCCAAGACCGGGGGGGCCCAGATACGCAGTATTTT
>TRBD2|TRBV5-4|TRBJ2-2|few
CASRPGGTGNSGELFF
TGTGCCAGCAGACCGGGGGGGACCGGTAACTCCGGGGAGCTGTTTTTT
>TRBD2|TRBV4-1|TRBJ2-3|few
CASSQEGIAGGRTDTQYF
TGCGCCAGCAGCCAAGAAGGGATAGCGGGAGGCCGCACAGATACGCAGTATTTT
>TRBD1|TRBV10-1|TRBJ2-7|few
CASSVGTGGYEQYF
TGCGCCAGCAGTGTTGGGACAGGGGGCTACGAGCAGTACTTC